This note documents a single TCR beta chain sequence. As yet, its antigen is unknown. The data originate from a study of PD-1 blockade in classical Hodgkin lymphoma. Study-level background: The patients were dosed with nivolumab 3 mg/kg, infused intravenously every 2 weeks. Study findings and constraints: Undefined causes, possibly disease activity or prior therapy, underlie the repertoire differences. Diminished baseline TCR diversity has been reported in newly diagnosed patients relative to healthy donors. It was CD4+ TCR diversity, not CD8+, that rose significantly by C4D1.

Autologous stem cell transplantation was followed by relapse in every patient, and brentuximab vedotin exposure varied. TCRdb's table, derived via immunoSEQ multiplex PCR, lists solely in-frame clones and lacks some. The sample consists of 25,000 to 35,000 clones, around 71% of them appearing once. The V end was cut by 1 base, the J end by 2 bases, with 8 bases between. The CDR3 length is 14 residues. Germline V lookup: CDR1 SGHTA, CDR2 FQGTGA. The clonotype originates from a human donor with classical Hodgkin lymphoma. The starting material was peripheral blood mononuclear cells (PBMCs), obtained before the second cycle of nivolumab. The chain has TRBV7-3 and TRBJ1-1; D perhaps matches TRBD1 (5 bases). DNA for the CDR3: TGTGCCAGCAGCTTAAGCCAGGGAAACACTGAAGCTTTCTTT. Translation gives CASSLSQGNTEAFF.